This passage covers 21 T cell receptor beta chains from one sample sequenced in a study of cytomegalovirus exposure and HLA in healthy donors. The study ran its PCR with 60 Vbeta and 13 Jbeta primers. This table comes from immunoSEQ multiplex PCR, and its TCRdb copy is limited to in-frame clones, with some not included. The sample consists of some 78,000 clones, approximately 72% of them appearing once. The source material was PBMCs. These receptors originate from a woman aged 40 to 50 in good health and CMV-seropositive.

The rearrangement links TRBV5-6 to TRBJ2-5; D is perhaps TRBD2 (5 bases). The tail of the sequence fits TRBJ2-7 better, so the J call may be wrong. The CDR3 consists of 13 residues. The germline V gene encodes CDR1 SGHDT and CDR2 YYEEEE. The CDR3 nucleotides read TGTGCCAGCAGCCCTGCCGGGATACACGAGCAGTACTTC. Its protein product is CASSPAGIHEQYF.

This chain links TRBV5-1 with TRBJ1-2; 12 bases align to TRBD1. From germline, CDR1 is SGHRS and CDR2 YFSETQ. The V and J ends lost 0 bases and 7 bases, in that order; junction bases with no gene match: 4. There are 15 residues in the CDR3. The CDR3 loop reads CASSLEGQGAVGYTF. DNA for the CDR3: TGCGCCAGCAGCTTGGAGGGACAGGGGGCGGTTGGCTACACCTTC.

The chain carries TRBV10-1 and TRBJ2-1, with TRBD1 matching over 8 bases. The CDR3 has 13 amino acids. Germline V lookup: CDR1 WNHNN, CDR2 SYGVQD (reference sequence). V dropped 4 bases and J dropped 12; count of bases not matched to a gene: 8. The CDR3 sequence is CASSGQGQARQFF. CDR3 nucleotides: TGCGCCAGCAGTGGACAGGGGCAAGCGCGGCAGTTCTTC.

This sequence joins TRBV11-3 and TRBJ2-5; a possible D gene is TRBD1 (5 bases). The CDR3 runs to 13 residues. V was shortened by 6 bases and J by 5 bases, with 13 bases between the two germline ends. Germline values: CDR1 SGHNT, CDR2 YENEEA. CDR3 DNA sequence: TGTGCCAGCAGTTCAGGGTTGGTGGAGACCCAGTACTTC. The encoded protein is CASSSGLVETQYF. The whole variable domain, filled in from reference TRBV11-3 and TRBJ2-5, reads EAGVVQSPRYKIIEKKQPVAFWCNPISGHNTLYWYLQNLGQGPELLIRYENEEAVDDSQLPKDRFSAERLKGVDSTLKIQPAELGDSAVYLCASSSGLVETQYFGPGTRLLVL.

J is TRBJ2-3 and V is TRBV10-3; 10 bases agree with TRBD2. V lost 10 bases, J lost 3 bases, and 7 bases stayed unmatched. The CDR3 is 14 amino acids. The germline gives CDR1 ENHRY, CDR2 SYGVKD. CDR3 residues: CATATSGLTDTQYF. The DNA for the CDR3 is TGTGCCACTGCGACTAGCGGGCTTACAGATACGCAGTATTTT.

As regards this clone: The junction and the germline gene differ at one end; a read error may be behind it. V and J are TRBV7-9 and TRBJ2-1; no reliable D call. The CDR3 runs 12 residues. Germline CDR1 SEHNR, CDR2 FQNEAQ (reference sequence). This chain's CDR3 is CSSSSPAVLGFF. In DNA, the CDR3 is TGTTCCAGCAGCTCCCCGGCGGTCTTGGGGTTCTTC.

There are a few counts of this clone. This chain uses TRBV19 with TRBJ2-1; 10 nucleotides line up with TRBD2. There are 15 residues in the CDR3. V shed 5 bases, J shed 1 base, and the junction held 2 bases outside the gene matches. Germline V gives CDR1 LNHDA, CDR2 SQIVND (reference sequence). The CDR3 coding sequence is TGTGCCAGTAGTGGACTAGCGGCTTCCTACAATGAGCAGTTCTTC. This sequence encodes CASSGLAASYNEQFF.

DNA of the CDR3: TGTGCCAGCAGCTTAGACTTGGAGCGTGGGGGCTACACCTTC. It specifies CASSLDLERGGYTF. The V call is TRBV7-9, the J call TRBJ1-2; D unclear. The CDR3 has 14 amino acids. Germline loops: CDR1 SEHNR, CDR2 FQNEAQ (reference sequence). V lost 1 base, J lost 8 bases, and 14 bases lay in between. Using reference TRBV7-9 and TRBJ1-2 for the parts outside the CDR3, the full variable domain is DTGVSQNPRHKITKRGQNVTFRCDPISEHNRLYWYRQTLGQGPEFLTYFQNEAQLEKSRLLSDRFSAERPKGSFSTLEIQRTEQGDSAMYLCASSLDLERGGYTFGSGTRLTVV.

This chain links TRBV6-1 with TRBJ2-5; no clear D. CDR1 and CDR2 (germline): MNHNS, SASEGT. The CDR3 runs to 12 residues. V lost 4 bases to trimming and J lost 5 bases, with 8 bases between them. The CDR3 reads CASSAGLETQYF. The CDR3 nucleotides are TGTGCCAGCAGTGCAGGATTGGAGACCCAGTACTTC.

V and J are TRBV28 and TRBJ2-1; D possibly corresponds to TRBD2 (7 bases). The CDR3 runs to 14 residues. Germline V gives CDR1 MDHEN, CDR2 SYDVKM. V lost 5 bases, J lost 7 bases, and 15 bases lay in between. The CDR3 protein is CASSPLRGANEQFF. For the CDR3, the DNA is TGTGCCAGCAGTCCACTTCGGGGGGCAAATGAGCAGTTCTTC.

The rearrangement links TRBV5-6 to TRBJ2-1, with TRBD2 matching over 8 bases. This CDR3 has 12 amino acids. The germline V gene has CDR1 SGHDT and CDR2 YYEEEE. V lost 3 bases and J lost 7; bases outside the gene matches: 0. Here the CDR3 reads CASSSSGNEQFF. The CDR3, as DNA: TGTGCCAGCAGCTCTAGCGGGAATGAGCAGTTCTTC. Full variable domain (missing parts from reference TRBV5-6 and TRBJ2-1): DAGVTQSPTHLIKTRGQQVTLRCSPKSGHDTVSWYQQALGQGPQFIFQYYEEEERQRGNFPDRFSGHQFPNYSSELNVNALLLGDSALYLCASSSSGNEQFFGPGTRLTVL.

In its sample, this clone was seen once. CDR3 sequence reads: CASTLGGGFPTEAFF. For the CDR3, the DNA is TGTGCCAGCACCCTTGGGGGGGGGTTTCCCACTGAAGCTTTCTTT. V gene TRBV5-6 combines with J gene TRBJ1-1; possible D gene TRBD1, 5 bases. Germline values: CDR1 SGHDT, CDR2 YYEEEE. Trimming removed 6 bases at V and 4 bases at J, with 19 bases between. CDR3 length: 15 amino acids.

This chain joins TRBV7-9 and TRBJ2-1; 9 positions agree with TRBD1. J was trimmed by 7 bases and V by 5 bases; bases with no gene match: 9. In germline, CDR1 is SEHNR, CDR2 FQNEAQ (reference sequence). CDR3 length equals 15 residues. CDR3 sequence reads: CASSVLGQGQNEQFF. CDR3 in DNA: TGTGCCAGCAGCGTGCTGGGACAGGGACAGAATGAGCAGTTCTTC.

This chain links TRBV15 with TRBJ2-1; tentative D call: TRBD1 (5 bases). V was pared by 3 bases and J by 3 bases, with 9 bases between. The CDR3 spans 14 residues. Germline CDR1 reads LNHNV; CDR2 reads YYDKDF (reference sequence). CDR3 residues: CATSSRQNYNEQFF. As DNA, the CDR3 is TGTGCCACCAGCAGTCGACAGAACTACAATGAGCAGTTCTTC. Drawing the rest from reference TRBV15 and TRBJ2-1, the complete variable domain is DAMVIQNPRYQVTQFGKPVTLSCSQTLNHNVMYWYQQKSSQAPKLLFHYYDKDFNNEADTPDNFQSRRPNTSFCFLDIRSPGLGDTAMYLCATSSRQNYNEQFFGPGTRLTVL.

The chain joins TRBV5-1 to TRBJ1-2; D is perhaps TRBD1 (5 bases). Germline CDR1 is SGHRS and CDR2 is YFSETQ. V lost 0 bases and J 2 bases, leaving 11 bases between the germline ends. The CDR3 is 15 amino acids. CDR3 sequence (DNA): TGCGCCAGCAGCTTGGGACAGATGGTCAACTATGGCTACACCTTC. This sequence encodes CASSLGQMVNYGYTF.

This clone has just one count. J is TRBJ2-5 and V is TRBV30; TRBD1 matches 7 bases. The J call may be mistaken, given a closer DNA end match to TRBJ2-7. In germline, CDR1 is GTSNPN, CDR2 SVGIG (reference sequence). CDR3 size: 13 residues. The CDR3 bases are TGTGCCTGGAGTGGACAGGGATACTACGAGCAGTACTTC. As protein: CAWSGQGYYEQYF.

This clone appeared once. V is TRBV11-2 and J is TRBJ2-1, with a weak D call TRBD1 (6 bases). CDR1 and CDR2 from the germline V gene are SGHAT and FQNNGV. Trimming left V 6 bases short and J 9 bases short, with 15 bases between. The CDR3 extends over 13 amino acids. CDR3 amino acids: CASRVQGSGEQFF. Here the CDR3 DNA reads TGTGCCAGCAGGGTCCAGGGGTCGGGTGAGCAGTTCTTC.

The CDR3 loop is CASTTWPGKLFF. The DNA of the CDR3 is TGTGCCAGCACTACTTGGCCGGGAAAACTGTTTTTT. The rearrangement joins TRBV27 to TRBJ1-4; no reliable D call. Germline CDR1 is MNHEY and CDR2 is SMNVEV (reference sequence). The CDR3 contains 12 residues. The V and J ends lost 7 bases and 10 bases respectively, with 13 bases between them.

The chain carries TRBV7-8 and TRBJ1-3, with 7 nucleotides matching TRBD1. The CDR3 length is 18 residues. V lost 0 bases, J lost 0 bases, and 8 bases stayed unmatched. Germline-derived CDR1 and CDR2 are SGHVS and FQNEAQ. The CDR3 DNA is TGTGCCAGCAGCTTAGCGGTGTTAGGGGGCATCTCTGGAAACACCATATATTTT. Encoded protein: CASSLAVLGGISGNTIYF.

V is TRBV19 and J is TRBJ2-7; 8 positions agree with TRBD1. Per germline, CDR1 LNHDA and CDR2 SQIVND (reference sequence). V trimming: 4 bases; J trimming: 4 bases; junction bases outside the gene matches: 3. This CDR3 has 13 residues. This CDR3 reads CASSKDREYEQYF. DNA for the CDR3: TGTGCCAGTAGTAAGGACAGGGAGTACGAGCAGTACTTC. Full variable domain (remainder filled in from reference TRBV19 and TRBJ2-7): DGGITQSPKYLFRKEGQNVTLSCEQNLNHDAMYWYRQDPGQGLRLIYYSQIVNDFQKGDIAEGYSVSREKKESFPLTVTSAQKNPTAFYLCASSKDREYEQYFGPGTRLTVT.

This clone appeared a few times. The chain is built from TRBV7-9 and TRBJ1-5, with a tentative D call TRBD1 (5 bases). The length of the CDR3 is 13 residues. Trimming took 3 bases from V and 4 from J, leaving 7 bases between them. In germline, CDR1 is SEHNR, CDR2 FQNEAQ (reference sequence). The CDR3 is CASSFDSNQPQHF. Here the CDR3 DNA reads TGTGCCAGCAGCTTTGACAGTAATCAGCCCCAGCATTTT.